Listed here are 7 T cell receptor beta chains from one sample, sequenced in a study of blood T cell repertoires in COVID-19. TCRdb's copy holds only in-frame clones and misses some; the assay was immunoSEQ multiplex PCR. The table has some 230,000 clones, roughly 85% seen once. The sample comprised peripheral blood. The receptors here all came from a man between 40 and 49 years old with acute or convalescent COVID-19.

This chain links TRBV5-1 with TRBJ2-3, with a weak D call TRBD2 (5 bases). The CDR3 contains 14 residues. Trimming shortened V by 3 bases and J by 1 base, and 9 bases separated the two germline ends. The germline gives CDR1 SGHRS, CDR2 YFSETQ. CDR3 DNA sequence: TGCGCCAGCAGCTCGGCCGGGGGCACAGATACGCAGTATTTT. As protein: CASSSAGGTDTQYF.

This rearrangement joins TRBV18 to TRBJ1-6; 10 bases are shared with TRBD1. V lost 2 bases to trimming and J lost 5 bases; unmatched junction nucleotides: 6. The CDR3 has 17 amino acids. Germline CDR1 and CDR2: KGHSH and LQKENI. CDR3 region: CASSPSVGTGDNSPLHF. The CDR3 DNA is TGTGCCAGCTCACCAAGTGTGGGGACAGGGGATAATTCACCCCTCCACTTT.

Concerning this clone itself: At the DNA level, this CDR3 is encoded by other sequences in the same sample as well. The CDR3: CAWSVRGNTIYF. CDR3 in DNA: TGTGCCTGGAGTGTACGCGGGAACACCATATATTTT. The chain is built from TRBV30 and TRBJ1-3; no clear D gene. The CDR3 spans 12 residues. The germline CDR1 and CDR2 sequences are GTSNPN and SVGIG (reference sequence). Trimming took off 0 bases at V and 7 bases at J, with 7 bases between the two ends.

The chain couples TRBV2 to TRBJ1-2; TRBD1 is a possible D gene (5 bases). Trimming stripped 5 bases from V and 4 bases from J, with 26 bases between. In germline, CDR1 is SNHLY, CDR2 FYNNEI. The CDR3 sequence is 18 residues long. The CDR3 sequence is CASSLLPYMGGASYGYTF. The CDR3 DNA follows: TGTGCCAGCAGTTTGCTCCCATATATGGGAGGGGCATCCTATGGCTACACCTTC.

This clone has a handful of counts. V gene TRBV6-5 combines with J gene TRBJ1-5; D gene unclear. The CDR3 has 15 residues. Germline CDR1 reads MNHEY; CDR2 reads SVGAGI. V gave up 5 bases and J gave up 4 bases, with 15 bases separating them. Written as DNA, the CDR3 is TGTGCCAGCAGTCCTGACTCTTCCCCAAATCAGCCCCAGCATTTT. The encoded protein is CASSPDSSPNQPQHF.

The V and J genes are TRBV24-1 and TRBJ2-1; TRBD2 aligns across 8 bases. There are 13 residues in the CDR3. The J segment lost 4 bases and the V segment lost 10 bases, leaving 5 bases of the junction unmatched. The germline gives CDR1 KGHDR, CDR2 SFDVKD. This CDR3 reads CATQRGPYNEQFF. The CDR3 DNA follows: TGTGCCACTCAGCGGGGGCCTTACAATGAGCAGTTCTTC.

V usage is TRBV30 and J usage is TRBJ1-2; TRBD1 is a possible D gene (5 bases). V dropped 3 bases and J dropped 8 bases, with 13 bases sitting between them. Per germline, CDR1 GTSNPN and CDR2 SVGIG (reference sequence). The CDR3 has 12 residues. The CDR3 loop reads CAWRAGGKGYTF. The CDR3 region has the DNA TGTGCCTGGAGGGCCGGGGGGAAAGGCTACACCTTC. The whole variable domain, filled in from reference TRBV30 and TRBJ1-2, reads SQTIHQWPATLVQPVGSPLSLECTVEGTSNPNLYWYRQAAGRGLQLLFYSVGIGQISSEVPQNLSASRPQDRQFILSSKKLLLSDSGFYLCAWRAGGKGYTFGSGTRLTVV.